The 28 T cell receptor beta chains in this list originate from one sample, sequenced in a study of read filtering for tumor transcriptome and immune sequencing (dated by TCRdb to the early 2020s). Sequencing took place on an Illumina HiSeq 4000. Starting from approximately 0.4 ug RNA, TCR libraries were constructed with the Immunoverse kit using molecular barcoded adaptors that cover the alpha/delta and beta/gamma chains. The raw public reads went through TCRdb reprocessing: fastp at Q25, MiXCR clone calling, in-frame beta chains kept. Rows are combined by CDR3 protein, so each entry shows the most common genes and DNA. Recorded for this sample are 40,000 to 55,000 distinct CDR3 sequences; about 19% of them occurred a single time. The ten largest clones represent roughly 14% of the sample. Sequences were obtained from a population of CD138-negative cells sorted from bone marrow. The sample's cell subset or site label, in plain terms: bone marrow mononuclear cells depleted of CD138+ plasma/myeloma cells by negative magnetic selection. Receptors originate from a donor at least 40 years old with multiple myeloma.

In this sample, this clonotype turned up many times. The junction and the germline gene differ at one end; a read error may be behind it. This chain links TRBV5-6 with TRBJ1-5; a possible D gene is TRBD1 (6 bases). The V gene's germline CDR1 is SGHDT and CDR2 YYEEEE. The CDR3 is 15 amino acids. CDR3 in amino acids: CASTLGAGWNQPQHF. The DNA of the CDR3 is TGTGCCAGCACCTTGGGGGCAGGCTGGAATCAGCCCCAGCATTTT. Full variable domain (remainder filled in from reference TRBV5-6 and TRBJ1-5): DAGVTQSPTHLIKTRGQQVTLRCSPKSGHDTVSWYQQALGQGPQFIFQYYEEEERQRGNFPDRFSGHQFPNYSSELNVNALLLGDSALYLCASTLGAGWNQPQHFGDGTRLSIL.

The chain combines TRBV5-1 with TRBJ2-3; D is unclear. The CDR3 extends over 18 amino acids. V was clipped by 4 bases and J by 4 bases, with 25 bases between them. From germline, CDR1 is SGHRS and CDR2 YFSETQ. CDR3 in DNA: TGCGCCAGCAGCACGCCCGTTTGGACCCCCCGAATCTCAGATACGCAGTATTTT. This gives the protein CASSTPVWTPRISDTQYF.

For this clonotype: A much larger clone differs by one base, so this may be a read error. Since the CDR3 does not end with the conserved phenylalanine or tryptophan, this likely comes from a read error. V usage is TRBV4-2 and J usage is TRBJ1-1, with D uncertain. V was clipped by 1 base and J by 0 bases, with 9 bases between them. The CDR3 is 15 residues long. Germline V CDR1 and CDR2: LGHNA, YNFKEQ. CDR3 residues: CASSQGVGMNTEAFY. The CDR3 nucleotides read TGTGCCAGCAGCCAAGGGGTAGGCATGAACACTGAAGCTTTCTAT.

In this sample, this clonotype turned up many times. V gene TRBV14 combines with J gene TRBJ2-4; possibly TRBD1 for D (5 bases). Trimming removed 1 base at V and 2 bases at J, with 9 bases between. Per the germline V gene, CDR1 is SGHDN and CDR2 is FVKESK. CDR3 size: 15 residues. The CDR3 protein is CASSQADSPKNIQYF. CDR3 DNA sequence: TGTGCCAGCAGCCAAGCTGACAGTCCCAAAAACATTCAGTACTTC.

This clonotype was found many times. The CDR3, as DNA: TGTGCCAGCAGCTTAGAACAGGTCAACACTGAAGCTTTCTTT. As protein: CASSLEQVNTEAFF. This rearrangement joins TRBV13 to TRBJ1-1, with a tentative D call TRBD1 (5 bases). This CDR3 is built from 14 residues. The germline CDR1 and CDR2 sequences are PRHDT and FYEKMQ (reference sequence). V was shortened by 1 base and J by 2 bases, with 8 bases between the two germline ends.

The sample holds a few counts of this clonotype. A clone one base away is much larger, so this may be a read error. The V gene is TRBV19, the J gene TRBJ1-4; tentatively, D is TRBD1 (5 bases). Deletions cut 5 bases from V and 3 bases from J, with 13 bases between. The germline V gene has CDR1 LNHDA and CDR2 SQIVND (reference sequence). The CDR3 length is 15 residues. As DNA, the CDR3 is TGTGCCAGTAGTTGGGACCCAGCAGCTAATGAAAAACTGTTTTTT. This codes for CASSWDPAANEKLFF.

In its sample, this clonotype was seen many times. V is TRBV20-1 and J is TRBJ2-3; 11 bases fit TRBD2. V was pared by 6 bases and J by 4 bases, with 6 bases of the junction left unmatched. Germline-derived CDR1 and CDR2 are DFQATT and SNEGSKA (reference sequence). The CDR3 has 14 residues. The CDR3 spells CSADLAGGADTQYF. The CDR3 DNA follows: TGCAGTGCCGATCTAGCGGGAGGTGCAGATACGCAGTATTTT.

This clonotype has a count of ten or more. The chain joins TRBV9 to TRBJ2-2, with TRBD2 matching over 8 bases. CDR1 is SGDLS and CDR2 is YYNGEE in the germline V gene. With V trimmed by 6 bases and J by 3 bases, 19 bases remained unmatched. The CDR3 totals 19 residues. Written as DNA, the CDR3 is TGTGCCAGCAACTCCTTACCTTTGTCACTAGCGGCCTACACCGGGGAGCTGTTTTTT. It yields the protein CASNSLPLSLAAYTGELFF.

In its sample, this clonotype was seen many times. The chain employs TRBV6-5 and TRBJ2-3; tentatively, D is TRBD2 (6 bases). CDR1 is MNHEY and CDR2 is SVGAGI in the germline V gene. The V and J ends lost 5 bases and 6 bases respectively, with 18 bases between them. This CDR3 has 15 residues. This CDR3 reads CASSDRDPGADTQYF. CDR3 DNA: TGTGCCAGCAGTGACCGGGACCCGGGAGCCGATACGCAGTATTTT.

As concerns this clonotype: This likely came from a read error, as a far larger clone is one base away. The J gene is TRBJ2-1, the V gene TRBV6-1; the match to TRBD2 covers 10 bases. Germline V CDR1 and CDR2: MNHNS, SASEGT. CDR3 length: 16 residues. The CDR3 protein is CASSYQTSGLYNEPFF. CDR3 coding DNA: TGTGCCAGCAGTTACCAGACTAGCGGGTTGTACAATGAGCCGTTCTTC.

The V gene is TRBV5-4, the J gene TRBJ2-7, with 10 nucleotides matching TRBD2. The germline V gene has CDR1 SGHNT and CDR2 YYREEE (reference sequence). V lost 4 bases, J lost 6 bases, and 10 bases stayed unmatched. The CDR3 extends over 15 amino acids. The CDR3 loop is CASSRSGLAGAEQYF. CDR3 DNA sequence: TGTGCCAGCAGCCGCTCGGGTCTAGCGGGAGCCGAGCAGTACTTC.

This clonotype was observed at least ten times. This chain joins TRBV19 and TRBJ2-1, with D perhaps matching TRBD2 (5 bases). In germline, CDR1 is LNHDA, CDR2 SQIVND (reference sequence). This CDR3 is built from 13 residues. V lost 5 bases to trimming and J lost 10 bases, with 15 bases between them. The CDR3 is CASSPRTGGEQFF. The CDR3 coding sequence is TGTGCCAGTAGTCCCCGGACTGGCGGAGAGCAGTTCTTC.

The sample holds many counts of this clonotype. This rearrangement joins TRBV27 to TRBJ1-2; D uncertain. This CDR3 contains 13 residues. Germline V gives CDR1 MNHEY, CDR2 SMNVEV (reference sequence). Between the trimmed V and J ends, which lost 1 base and 8 bases, there was a span of 11 bases. This CDR3 reads CASSLYRGAGYTF. The CDR3, as DNA: TGTGCCAGCAGTTTATATAGAGGTGCAGGCTACACCTTC.

This clonotype came up many times. J is TRBJ1-5 and V is TRBV18; D ambiguous. The CDR3 contains 14 residues. The germline gives CDR1 KGHSH, CDR2 LQKENI. Between the trimmed V and J ends, which lost 3 bases and 0 bases, there was a span of 6 bases. CDR3 sequence reads: CASSPPGSNQPQHF. In nucleotides, the CDR3 is TGTGCCAGCTCACCCCCGGGTAGCAATCAGCCCCAGCATTTT. Supplemented by reference TRBV18 and TRBJ1-5, the full variable domain reads NAGVMQNPRHLVRRRGQEARLRCSPMKGHSHVYWYRQLPEEGLKFMVYLQKENIIDESGMPKERFSAEFPKEGPSILRIQQVVRGDSAAYFCASSPPGSNQPQHFGDGTRLSIL.

V is TRBV6-5 and J is TRBJ2-3; 8 nucleotides match TRBD1. Germline CDR1 reads MNHEY; CDR2 reads SVGAGI. V lost 6 bases to trimming and J lost 7 bases; unmatched junction nucleotides: 9. The CDR3 covers 14 residues. The CDR3 nucleotides are TGTGCCAGCAGGGTCGCAGGGGGCGCGTATACGCAGTATTTT. Its protein product is CASRVAGGAYTQYF.

This clonotype is medium-sized. V is TRBV18 and J is TRBJ2-1; 8 nucleotides line up with TRBD1. Germline V gene lookup returns CDR1 KGHSH and CDR2 LQKENI. V lost 6 bases and J lost 5; bases outside the gene matches: 9. This CDR3 is 15 amino acids long. The CDR3 coding sequence is TGTGCCAGCTCTTTACGACAGGGGCCCCACAATGAGCAGTTCTTC. It encodes CASSLRQGPHNEQFF.

This clonotype was seen at least ten times. The J gene is TRBJ2-3, the V gene TRBV24-1; 7 bases agree with TRBD2. The trim removed 1 base at V and 2 bases at J, leaving 5 bases unmatched. The CDR3 is 16 residues long. Germline CDR1 reads KGHDR; CDR2 reads SFDVKD. The CDR3 here is CATSDLREGYTDTQYF. The CDR3 DNA reads as TGTGCCACCAGTGATTTAAGGGAGGGCTACACAGATACGCAGTATTTT.

At least ten counts were recorded for this clonotype. The genes are TRBV28 and TRBJ1-2; D is uncertain. The CDR3 has 14 amino acids. Germline CDR1 and CDR2: MDHEN and SYDVKM. The germline V and J ends were trimmed by 4 bases and 5 bases, with 14 bases remaining between them. Written as DNA, the CDR3 is TGTGCCAGCAGTTCACGGGAGGGTCTATATGGCTACACCTTC. This codes for CASSSREGLYGYTF.

There are many counts of this clonotype. V usage is TRBV4-1 and J usage is TRBJ2-3, with 7 positions matching TRBD1. Trimming cost V 4 bases and J 4 bases; bases outside gene matches: 14. This CDR3 has 17 residues. The germline CDR1 and CDR2 sequences are MGHRA and YSYEKL. The CDR3 bases are TGCGCCAGCAGCCTGCCCCCCTGGACAGGTCGGGCAGATACGCAGTATTTT. Translation: CASSLPPWTGRADTQYF.

This clonotype was seen many times. The rearrangement joins TRBV2 to TRBJ2-2; 7 nucleotides align to TRBD1. This CDR3 comprises 14 residues. V gave up 4 bases and J gave up 6 bases; unmatched junction bases: 5. Germline CDR1 SNHLY, CDR2 FYNNEI. This chain's CDR3 is CASSAGTAAGELFF. The CDR3 nucleotides read TGTGCCAGCAGTGCAGGGACAGCGGCCGGGGAGCTGTTTTTT.

This clonotype showed up many times. CDR3 DNA sequence: TGTGCCACCCAGGGACAGGGGGTCAGAGATACGCAGTATTTT. Translated: CATQGQGVRDTQYF. V is TRBV24-1 and J is TRBJ2-3, with 11 bases fitting TRBD1. In germline, CDR1 is KGHDR, CDR2 SFDVKD. V dropped 9 bases and J dropped 5; count of bases not matched to a gene: 6. The CDR3 has 14 amino acids.

This clonotype was seen more than once but under ten times. This rearrangement joins TRBV20-1 to TRBJ2-7; no reliable D call. Germline-derived CDR1 and CDR2 are DFQATT and SNEGSKA (reference sequence). Trimming shortened V by 0 bases and J by 4 bases, and 7 bases separated the two germline ends. CDR3 size: 12 residues. CDR3 in DNA: TGCAGTGCTAGAGACGGGTATTACGAGCAGTACTTC. As protein: CSARDGYYEQYF.

In its sample, this clonotype was seen many times. V and J are TRBV5-1 and TRBJ1-1; D gene unclear. Deletions cut 5 bases from V and 0 bases from J, with 8 bases between. CDR3 length: 13 residues. Germline loops: CDR1 SGHRS, CDR2 YFSETQ. As DNA, the CDR3 is TGCGCCAGCAGAGGGTCCATGAACACTGAAGCTTTCTTT. Amino acids: CASRGSMNTEAFF.

In its sample, this clonotype was seen many times. The chain combines TRBV7-9 with TRBJ2-1, with TRBD2 matching over 8 bases. Germline values: CDR1 SEHNR, CDR2 FQNEAQ (reference sequence). The CDR3 runs 17 residues. V shed 1 base, J shed 4 bases, and the junction held 9 bases outside the gene matches. The CDR3 loop reads CASSLVIGLAEYNEQFF. The CDR3 DNA sequence: TGTGCCAGCAGCTTAGTAATAGGACTAGCCGAATACAATGAGCAGTTCTTC.

In regard to this clonotype: The likely explanation is a read error, given a far larger clone one base away. The chain has TRBV20-1 and TRBJ1-1; the D is unclear. TRBJ1-6 matches the DNA end more closely, so the J call is doubtful. The CDR3 runs to 15 residues. Per the germline V gene, CDR1 is DFQATT and CDR2 is SNEGSKA (reference sequence). CDR3 sequence: CSAGPGRGENSPLHF. For the CDR3, the DNA is TGCAGTGCTGGACCCGGGCGGGGAGAAAATTCACCCCTCCACTTT.

This clonotype was seen many times. The rearrangement links TRBV9 to TRBJ2-2; 8 nucleotides line up with TRBD2. The CDR3 spans 15 residues. Germline V gene lookup returns CDR1 SGDLS and CDR2 YYNGEE. After removal of 0 bases from V and 6 bases from J, the junction contained 4 bases not matched to a gene. The CDR3 sequence is CASSVGPSGPGELFF. The DNA of the CDR3 is TGTGCCAGCAGCGTAGGTCCTAGCGGGCCCGGGGAGCTGTTTTTT. Looking up the rest from reference TRBV9 and TRBJ2-2 gives the full variable domain: DSGVTQTPKHLITATGQRVTLRCSPRSGDLSVYWYQQSLDQGLQFLIQYYNGEERAKGNILERFSAQQFPDLHSELNLSSLELGDSALYFCASSVGPSGPGELFFGEGSRLTVL.

This clonotype was seen many times. The chain carries TRBV12-3 or TRBV12-4 and TRBJ1-5, with D tentatively TRBD1 (5 bases). The CDR3 is 15 amino acids. V dropped 3 bases and J dropped 5 bases, with 14 bases sitting between them. The chain's CDR3 is CASSFVAQGHQPQHF. In DNA form, the CDR3 reads TGTGCCAGCAGTTTTGTGGCCCAGGGCCATCAGCCCCAGCATTTT.

This clonotype was observed many times. The chain couples TRBV6-2 or TRBV6-3 to TRBJ2-5; the D is unclear. Trimming shortened V by 3 bases and J by 5 bases, and 7 bases separated the two germline ends. The CDR3 extends over 12 amino acids. Per the germline V gene, CDR1 is MNHEY and CDR2 is SVGEGT. The CDR3 sequence is CASSYRRETQYF. In DNA, the CDR3 is TGTGCCAGCAGTTATCGACGGGAGACCCAGTACTTC.